This is a list of T cell receptor beta chains from one sample in a study of human T cells and chemical hapten exposure. TCRdb itself ran the RACE reads through MiXCR, one entry per CDR3 protein. The table lists 250,000 or so distinct CDR3 sequences, 8.6% of them singletons, with approximately 2.3% in the top ten. The sample in question was whole blood, obtained in connection with sensitization to the hapten diphenylcyclopropenone (DPC). These receptors all stem from a woman in her forties with alopecia areata. Some clones in this sample may be carry-over from other donors' samples. CDR3s include the opening cysteine and the closing phenylalanine or tryptophan. D genes are given only for firm matches. Expanded clones get a size class; other rows say once, few or many, or leave the size out.

d_call,clone_size,v_call,j_call,cdr3_aa,cdr3_nt
TRBD2,-,TRBV7-2,TRBJ2-1,CATRRASGNEQFF,TGTGCCACCCGGCGGGCTAGCGGGAATGAGCAGTTCTTC
-,-,TRBV7-2,TRBJ2-2,CASSSDQYTGELFF,TGTGCCAGCAGCTCCGACCAGTACACCGGGGAGCTGTTTTTT
TRBD1,-,TRBV9,TRBJ2-3,CASSPRTGRDTQYF,TGTGCCAGCAGCCCACGGACAGGGAGAGATACGCAGTATTTT
-,few,TRBV5-6,TRBJ2-7,CASSLDARSPYEQYF,TGTGCCAGCAGCTTGGACGCGCGGAGTCCCTACGAGCAGTACTTC
-,-,TRBV4-3,TRBJ2-1,CASSQDRTSYNEQFF,TGCGCCAGCAGCCAAGACCGGACCTCCTACAATGAGCAGTTCTTC
-,-,TRBV6-5,TRBJ1-1,CASSYNTQLNTEAFF,TGTGCCAGCAGTTACAATACCCAACTGAACACTGAAGCTTTCTTT
-,many,TRBV9,TRBJ1-3,CASSVDGGSGNTIYF,TGTGCCAGCAGCGTGGACGGCGGCTCTGGAAACACCATATATTTT
TRBD1,few,TRBV12-3/TRBV12-4,TRBJ2-7,CASSSQTGGYEQYF,TGTGCCAGCAGTTCTCAAACAGGGGGCTACGAGCAGTACTTC
-,few,TRBV6-2/TRBV6-3,TRBJ1-5,CASSYSVNGNQPQHF,TGTGCCAGCAGTTACTCGGTGAACGGCAATCAGCCCCAGCATTTT
-,few,TRBV7-9,TRBJ1-1,CASSPDTNTEAFF,TGTGCCAGCAGCCCGGATACGAACACTGAAGCTTTCTTT
TRBD1,few,TRBV6-2/TRBV6-3,TRBJ2-6,CASREGAGANVLTF,TGTGCCAGCAGAGAGGGGGCCGGGGCCAACGTCCTGACTTTC
TRBD1,-,TRBV28,TRBJ2-7,CASSFGQGALVEQYF,TGTGCCAGCAGTTTCGGACAGGGGGCCTTAGTCGAGCAGTACTTC
TRBD2,-,TRBV6-6,TRBJ2-7,CASRASGAYEQYF,TGTGCCAGCAGGGCTAGCGGTGCCTACGAGCAGTACTTC
-,few,TRBV20-1,TRBJ2-7,CSASFARIYEQYF,TGCAGTGCTAGCTTTGCACGGATCTACGAGCAGTACTTC
-,-,TRBV20-1,TRBJ2-7,CSARARQIAYEQYF,TGCAGTGCTAGAGCCAGGCAGATCGCCTACGAGCAGTACTTC
TRBD1,few,TRBV15,TRBJ2-3,CATSRARTGVSDTQYF,TGTGCCACCAGCAGGGCTAGGACAGGGGTGTCAGATACGCAGTATTTT
-,-,TRBV28,TRBJ1-2,CASSPSLNYGYTF,TGTGCCAGCAGCCCGAGCCTTAACTATGGCTACACCTTC
-,-,TRBV19,TRBJ1-5,CASSMDSVYQPQHF,TGTGCCAGTAGTATGGACAGTGTCTATCAGCCCCAGCATTTT
TRBD2,-,TRBV10-3,TRBJ2-2,CAISESGRGNTGELFF,TGTGCCATCAGCGAGAGCGGGAGGGGGAACACCGGGGAGCTGTTTTTT
TRBD1,many,TRBV5-1,TRBJ2-5,CASSLGGTEETQYF,TGCGCCAGCAGCTTGGGGGGGACAGAAGAGACCCAGTACTTC
-,many,TRBV9,TRBJ2-3,CASSVSVSTDTQYF,TGTGCCAGCAGCGTATCCGTTAGCACAGATACGCAGTATTTT
-,few,TRBV28,TRBJ2-4,CASSWGIAKNIQYF,TGTGCCAGCAGTTGGGGGATAGCCAAAAACATTCAGTACTTC
-,few,TRBV20-1,TRBJ2-7,CSARDMTDYEQYF,TGCAGTGCTAGAGATATGACGGACTACGAGCAGTACTTC
TRBD1,many,TRBV12-3/TRBV12-4,TRBJ1-2,CASSLTGQSYGYTF,TGTGCCAGCAGTCTAACGGGACAGAGCTATGGCTACACCTTC
-,-,TRBV29-1,TRBJ2-1,CSVDGVFSYNEQFF,TGCAGCGTCGACGGGGTGTTCTCCTACAATGAGCAGTTCTTC
TRBD1,-,TRBV19,TRBJ2-7,CASSKPGQSSYEQYF,TGTGCCAGTAGCAAACCGGGACAGAGCTCCTACGAGCAGTACTTC
-,-,TRBV7-9,TRBJ1-5,CASSLSNGQPQHF,TGTGCCAGCAGCTTGAGCAACGGTCAGCCCCAGCATTTT
-,few,TRBV12-3/TRBV12-4,TRBJ2-1,CASRAPQRSEQFF,TGTGCCAGCAGGGCACCTCAGAGGAGTGAGCAGTTCTTC
TRBD2,-,TRBV29-1,TRBJ2-7,CSARGTSGRAREQYF,TGCAGCGCGAGAGGGACTAGCGGGAGGGCCCGCGAGCAGTACTTC
TRBD1,-,TRBV6-1,TRBJ1-5,CASSEDRGQRYQPQHF,TGTGCCAGCAGTGAAGACAGGGGTCAGCGCTATCAGCCCCAGCATTTT
TRBD1,few,TRBV9,TRBJ1-2,CASNRDRGQSLAGYTF,TGTGCCAGCAACCGGGACAGGGGGCAGAGTTTGGCGGGCTACACCTTC
-,few,TRBV2,TRBJ1-2,CASRLGAKDGYTF,TGTGCCAGCAGGTTAGGGGCGAAGGATGGCTACACCTTC
-,few,TRBV28,TRBJ1-2,CASSPGEYGYTF,TGTGCCAGCAGTCCAGGGGAGTACGGCTACACCTTC
-,few,TRBV6-5,TRBJ2-7,CASTSQVPPYEQYF,TGTGCCAGTACAAGCCAAGTGCCCCCCTACGAGCAGTACTTC
TRBD2,-,TRBV5-1,TRBJ2-7,CASSLEASGYEQYF,TGCGCCAGCAGCTTGGAGGCTAGCGGATACGAGCAGTACTTC
-,few,TRBV29-1,TRBJ2-2,CSVVSAQPTGELFF,TGCAGCGTTGTTAGCGCCCAGCCCACCGGGGAGCTGTTTTTT
-,-,TRBV28,TRBJ2-7,CASSQTSNLYEQYF,TGTGCCAGCAGCCAAACATCAAACCTCTACGAGCAGTACTTC
TRBD2,many,TRBV18,TRBJ2-5,CASSFRLAGVQETQYF,TGTGCCAGCTCGTTCAGACTAGCGGGAGTGCAAGAGACCCAGTACTTC
-,-,TRBV6-1,TRBJ1-2,CASSEELGGTFGGYTF,TGTGCCAGCAGTGAAGAATTAGGTGGGACATTCGGTGGCTACACCTTC
TRBD1,-,TRBV7-2,TRBJ2-5,CASSKDRVFQETQYF,TGTGCCAGCAGCAAAGACAGGGTTTTCCAGGAGACCCAGTACTTC
TRBD1,once,TRBV4-3,TRBJ1-6,CASSQPGTGDSPLHF,TGCGCCAGCAGCCAACCCGGGACAGGAGATTCACCCCTCCACTTT